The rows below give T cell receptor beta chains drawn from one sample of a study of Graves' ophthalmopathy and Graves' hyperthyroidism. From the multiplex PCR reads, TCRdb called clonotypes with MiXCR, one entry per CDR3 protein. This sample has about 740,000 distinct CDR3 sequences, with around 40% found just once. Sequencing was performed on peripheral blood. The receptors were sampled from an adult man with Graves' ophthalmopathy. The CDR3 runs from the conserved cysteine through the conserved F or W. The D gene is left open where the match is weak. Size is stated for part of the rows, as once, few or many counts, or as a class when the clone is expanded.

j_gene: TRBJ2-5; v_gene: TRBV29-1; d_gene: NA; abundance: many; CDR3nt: TGCAGCGGAGGGGACTACCAAGAGACCCAGTACTTC; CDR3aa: CSGGDYQETQYF
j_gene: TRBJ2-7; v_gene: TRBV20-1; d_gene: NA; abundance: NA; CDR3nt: TGCAGTGCTACGGGACTCCAGACCTACGAGCAGTACTTC; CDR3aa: CSATGLQTYEQYF
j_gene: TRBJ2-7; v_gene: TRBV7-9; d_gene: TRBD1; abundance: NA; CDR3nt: TGTGCCAGCAGAAGACAGGGGGCGCCGTCCGAGCAGTACTTC; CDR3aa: CASRRQGAPSEQYF
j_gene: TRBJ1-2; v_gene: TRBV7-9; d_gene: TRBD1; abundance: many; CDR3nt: TGTGCCAGCAGCCATCCCCCGGCAGGGGGCCCAGGGGACTATGGCTACACCTTC; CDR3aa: CASSHPPAGGPGDYGYTF
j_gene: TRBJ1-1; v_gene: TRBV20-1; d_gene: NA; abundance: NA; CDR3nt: TGCAGTGCTCCAACTCGGACTCAACGGGCTTTCTTT; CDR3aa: CSAPTRTQRAFF
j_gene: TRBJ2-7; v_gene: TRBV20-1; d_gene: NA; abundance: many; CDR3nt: TGCAGTGCTAGAGTGGGGGGCTACGAGCAGTACTTC; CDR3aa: CSARVGGYEQYF
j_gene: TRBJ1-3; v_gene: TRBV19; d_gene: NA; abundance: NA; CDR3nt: TGTGCCAGTAGTCACGACCTCGGAGGGGCGAGCTCTGGAAACACCATATATTTT; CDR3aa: CASSHDLGGASSGNTIYF
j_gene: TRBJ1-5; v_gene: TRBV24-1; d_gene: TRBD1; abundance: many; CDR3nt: TGTGCCACCAGTGAGGCCGGGACAGGCAATCAGCCCCAGCATTTT; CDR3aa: CATSEAGTGNQPQHF
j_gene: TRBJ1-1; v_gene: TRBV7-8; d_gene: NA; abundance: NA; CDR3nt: TGTGCCAGCAGCTGGAGCCAACAGGGTAGCACTGAAGCTTTCTTT; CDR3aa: CASSWSQQGSTEAFF
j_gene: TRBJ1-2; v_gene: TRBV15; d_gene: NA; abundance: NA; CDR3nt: TGTGCCACCAGCGCTCGTGGGAGCTCTGGAAACACCTTC; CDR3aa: CATSARGSSGNTF
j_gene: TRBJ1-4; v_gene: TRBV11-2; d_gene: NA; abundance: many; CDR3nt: TGTGCCAGCACCCTGCGGGGGACAACTAATGAAAAACTGTTTTTT; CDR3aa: CASTLRGTTNEKLFF
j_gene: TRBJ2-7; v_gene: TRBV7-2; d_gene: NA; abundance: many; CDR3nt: TGTGCCAGCAGCACTGCAGGGACCTACGAGCAGTACTTC; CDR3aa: CASSTAGTYEQYF
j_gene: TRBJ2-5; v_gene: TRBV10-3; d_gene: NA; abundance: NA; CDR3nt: TGTGCCATCAGTTTCCCCCTCGAGACCCAGTACTTC; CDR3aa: CAISFPLETQYF
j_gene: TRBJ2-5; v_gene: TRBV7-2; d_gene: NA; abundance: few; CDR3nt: TGTGCCAGCAGCCAACCGAGTAACCAAGAGACCCAGTACTTC; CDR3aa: CASSQPSNQETQYF
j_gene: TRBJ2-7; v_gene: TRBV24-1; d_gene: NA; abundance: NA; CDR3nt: TGTGCCACCAGTGATTTGGAGGGGTATGTGAAATCCTACGAGCAGTACTTC; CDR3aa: CATSDLEGYVKSYEQYF
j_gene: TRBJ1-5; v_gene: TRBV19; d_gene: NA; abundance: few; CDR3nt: TGTGCCAGTAGTTGGGGGGAGAATCAGCCCCAGCATTTT; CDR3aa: CASSWGENQPQHF
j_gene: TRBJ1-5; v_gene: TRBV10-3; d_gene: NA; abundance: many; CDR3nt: TGTGCCATCAGTAGAGATAGCAATCAGCCCCAGCATTTT; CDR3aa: CAISRDSNQPQHF
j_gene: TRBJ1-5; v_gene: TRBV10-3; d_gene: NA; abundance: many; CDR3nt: TGTGCCATCAGTGGGGGTATGTCAAACAATCAGCCCCAGCATTTT; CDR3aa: CAISGGMSNNQPQHF